Described below is a single T cell receptor beta chain sequence and its context. The CDR3 consists of 16 residues. Trimming took off 4 bases at V and 8 bases at J, with 21 bases between the two ends. Germline V gene sequence: CDR1 MNHEY, CDR2 SVGAGI. These data belong to a study of blood T cell repertoires in COVID-19. At the level of the study: Acute and convalescent COVID-19 specimens originated in the United States, Italy and Spain. Sample material is recorded as cDNA or gDNA derived from T cells, B-cell-depleted T cells, or PBMCs.

The method was immunoSEQ multiplex PCR; TCRdb's version includes in-frame clones alone and lacks a portion of them. The table has about 210,000 clones, around 80% seen once. Cohorts were assigned according to the clinical history that participants reported. The receptor comes from a man younger than 40 with acute COVID-19. The chain joins TRBV6-5 to TRBJ2-1, with a weak D call TRBD1 (6 bases). The sequencing input was PBMCs or T cells enriched from blood (not recorded which). The CDR3 nucleotides read TGTGCCAGCAGTTCAATGACGAGATTCTACAGGGATGAGCAGTTCTTC. It translates to CASSSMTRFYRDEQFF.